Below are 3 T cell receptor beta chains sequenced from a single sample in a study of identical twins. TCRdb itself ran the 5' RACE reads through MiXCR, one entry per CDR3 protein. This table has 420,000 or so distinct CDR3 sequences, around 18% appearing once. The source material was naive T cells sorted from blood. The receptor set was obtained from a man aged 45-60 years in good health.

A few counts support this clonotype. The chain combines TRBV7-8 with TRBJ2-5; 8 bases map to TRBD2. Germline values: CDR1 SGHVS, CDR2 FQNEAQ. The V and J ends lost 0 bases and 1 base, in that order; junction bases with no gene match: 10. The CDR3 loop spans 18 amino acids. DNA for the CDR3: TGTGCCAGCAGCTTAGCCCTCGCAGCGGGAGAGGGCCAAGAGACCCAGTACTTC. As protein: CASSLALAAGEGQETQYF. The whole variable domain, remainder taken from reference TRBV7-8 and TRBJ2-5, is GAGVSQSPRYKVAKRGQDVALRCDPISGHVSLFWYQQALGQGPEFLTYFQNEAQLDKSGLPSDRFFAERPEGSVSTLKIQRTQQEDSAVYLCASSLALAAGEGQETQYFGPGTRLLVL.

This rearrangement joins TRBV29-1 to TRBJ2-1, with TRBD2 matching 7 bases. CDR1 and CDR2 from the germline V gene are SQVTM and ANQGSEA. The CDR3 runs to 20 residues. V lost 2 bases and J lost 4; bases outside the gene matches: 23. The CDR3 DNA reads as TGCAGCGTTGAATTCCGGGAAGGCGGGGGTGCTTACCGGGCTTACAATGAGCAGTTCTTC. Its protein product is CSVEFREGGGAYRAYNEQFF.

The chain has TRBV18 and TRBJ1-2, with 9 nucleotides matching TRBD1. The germline CDR1 and CDR2 sequences are KGHSH and LQKENI. The CDR3 has 14 residues. Germline trimming cut 6 bases from V and 5 bases from J; bases unmatched to any gene: 7. The CDR3 reads CASSGGQGWYGYTF. CDR3 bases: TGTGCCAGCTCCGGAGGACAGGGGTGGTATGGCTACACCTTC.